The 23 T cell receptor beta chains listed next were all sequenced from one sample in a study of tumor-infiltrating lymphocytes in primary liver carcinoma. RNA was extracted from whole blood without cell sorting, alongside germline DNA. TCR beta cDNA was prepared out of 450 to 500 ng total RNA by means of a constant-region primer. Three rounds of nested multiplex PCR with slightly modified ARM-PCR produced TCR beta libraries. TRBV1-TRBV30 forward primers paired with a C-beta reverse primer drove the first two PCR rounds, 10 cycles each. Using its own MiXCR run on the multiplex PCR reads, TCRdb lists one record per CDR3 protein. The sample shows about 210,000 distinct CDR3 sequences, approximately 65% of them seen only once. The material sequenced was peripheral blood. The receptors derive from a woman aged 55-69 years with primary liver carcinoma and hepatitis B virus infection.

This chain links TRBV30 with TRBJ1-2, with 8 bases that match TRBD1. The CDR3 has 13 amino acids. CDR1 is GTSNPN, CDR2 SVGIG, per germline (reference sequence). V gave up 2 bases and J gave up 8 bases; unmatched junction bases: 7. The CDR3 loop is CAWSLQGDGGYTF. CDR3 in DNA: TGTGCCTGGAGTCTACAGGGGGACGGGGGCTACACCTTC.

V is TRBV24-1 and J is TRBJ2-1; 12 positions agree with TRBD2. The CDR3 spans 19 residues. The germline V gene has CDR1 KGHDR and CDR2 SFDVKD. After removal of 4 bases from V and 8 bases from J, the junction contained 17 bases not matched to a gene. This CDR3 reads CATSDPPSGRAPRQDEQFF. CDR3 sequence (DNA): TGTGCCACCAGTGACCCCCCTAGCGGGAGGGCCCCCCGCCAGGATGAGCAGTTCTTC.

This clonotype was seen just once. The junction departs from the called germline gene at one end, perhaps through a read error. The rearrangement uses TRBV29-1 and TRBJ2-1; 13 bases align to TRBD2. Germline-derived CDR1 and CDR2 are SQVTM and ANQGSEA. CDR3 length: 17 residues. As DNA, the CDR3 is TGCAGCAAGGGACTCAGAGGGACTAGCGGGAACTTCAATGAGCAGTTATTC. Protein sequence: CSKGLRGTSGNFNEQLF.

Of note for this clonotype: A read error is possible here, since a much larger clone lies one base away. The rearrangement links TRBV6-6 to TRBJ2-7, with TRBD1 identical over 8 bases. Germline values: CDR1 MNHNY, CDR2 SVGAGI (reference sequence). V lost 2 bases to trimming and J lost 6 bases; unmatched junction nucleotides: 6. This CDR3 spans 14 amino acids. The CDR3 here is CASSYTGTGGEQYF. Written as DNA, the CDR3 is TGTGCCAGCAGTTACACCGGGACAGGCGGCGAGCAGTACTTC.

With regard to this clonotype: Being one base from a much bigger clone, this may be a read error. This chain connects TRBV6-2 or TRBV6-3 to TRBJ2-7; D is possibly TRBD1 (5 bases). CDR3 size: 14 residues. Between the trimmed V and J ends, which lost 1 base and 1 base, there was a span of 8 bases. Germline values: CDR1 MNHEY, CDR2 SVGEGT. CDR3 coding DNA: TGTGCCAGCAGTTACTACAGGTTATCCTACGAGCAGTACTTC. Amino acid sequence: CASSYYRLSYEQYF.

Points on this clonotype: A much larger clone is a single base away; this may be a read error. J is TRBJ2-7 and V is TRBV4-1; D call uncertain. The ends were cut back, 3 bases at V and 1 base at J, with 13 bases in the middle. The CDR3 is made up of 15 amino acids. Germline CDR1 is MGHRA and CDR2 is YSYEKL. The CDR3 DNA follows: TGCGCCAGCAGCCATATTGCAGACCCATCCTACGAGCAGTACTTC. This sequence encodes CASSHIADPSYEQYF.

This clonotype was detected a few times. At one boundary the junction diverges from the germline segment, which might be a read error. The chain couples TRBV28 to TRBJ2-5, with TRBD2 matching over 11 bases. The CDR3 is 14 amino acids. Germline V gene data show CDR1 as MDHEN and CDR2 as SYDVKM. In DNA, the CDR3 is TGTGCCGGCAGAAACCTAGCGGGAGGAGAGACCCAGTACTTC. Encoded protein: CAGRNLAGGETQYF.

The gene calls are TRBV5-8 and TRBJ2-5; TRBD1 aligns across 7 bases. The junction had 7 bases not matched to a gene; V was cut back by 1 base and J by 1 base. The CDR3 runs to 16 residues. In germline, CDR1 is SGHTS, CDR2 YDEGEE. The CDR3: CASSLFLDRCQETQYF. CDR3 nucleotides: TGTGCCAGCAGCTTGTTTTTGGACAGGTGCCAAGAGACCCAGTACTTC. The full variable domain, its missing parts supplied by reference TRBV5-8 and TRBJ2-5, is EAGVTQSPTHLIKTRGQQATLRCSPISGHTSVYWYQQALGLGLQFLLWYDEGEERNRGNFPPRFSGRQFPNYSSELNVNALELEDSALYLCASSLFLDRCQETQYFGPGTRLLVL.

This sequence joins TRBV11-2 and TRBJ1-5; D ambiguous. V was shortened by 7 bases and J by 4 bases, with 11 bases between the two germline ends. CDR3 length equals 13 residues. The germline V gene encodes CDR1 SGHAT and CDR2 FQNNGV. The CDR3 DNA reads TGTGCCAGCAACTCAACGAAGAATCAGCCCCAGCATTTT. It translates to CASNSTKNQPQHF.

The gene calls are TRBV20-1 and TRBJ2-7; D perhaps matches TRBD1 (5 bases). Per the germline V gene, CDR1 is DFQATT and CDR2 is SNEGSKA (reference sequence). Trimming stripped 4 bases from V and 2 bases from J, with 9 bases between. This CDR3 is built from 12 residues. The DNA for the CDR3 is TGCAGTGCTACCGGACACGCCTACGAGCAGTACTTC. Residues: CSATGHAYEQYF.

As concerns this clonotype: The junction departs from the called germline gene at one end, perhaps through a read error. The chain recombines TRBV4-1 with TRBJ2-7; D ambiguous. The J call could be wrong; TRBJ2-1 is a better fit for the DNA end. This CDR3 region has 12 residues. Germline V CDR1 and CDR2: MGHRA, YSYEKL. DNA of the CDR3: TGCGCCAGCAGTCAAGATCCCAGCGAGCAGTTCTTC. This translates into CASSQDPSEQFF.

This clonotype showed up many times. This sequence joins TRBV12-5 and TRBJ1-1; TRBD1 might be the D (5 bases). The CDR3 is 14 residues long. Trimming left V 7 bases short and J 3 bases short, with 15 bases between. CDR1 is LGHNT, CDR2 FRNRAP, per germline. CDR3 in amino acids: CASAPSGRDTEAFF. The CDR3 DNA sequence: TGTGCTAGTGCCCCATCGGGGCGAGACACTGAAGCTTTCTTT.

There are many counts of this clonotype. The chain is built from TRBV14 and TRBJ2-1; 8 positions match TRBD2. Germline V gene data show CDR1 as SGHDN and CDR2 as FVKESK. The CDR3 contains 13 residues. Germline trimming cut 4 bases from V and 8 bases from J; bases unmatched to any gene: 4. Here the CDR3 DNA reads TGTGCCAGCAGCCGAGGACTAGCCGATGAGCAGTTCTTC. Protein sequence: CASSRGLADEQFF. The entire variable domain, with the rest obtained from reference TRBV14 and TRBJ2-1, is as follows: EAGVTQFPSHSVIEKGQTVTLRCDPISGHDNLYWYRRVMGKEIKFLLHFVKESKQDESGMPNNRFLAERTGGTYSTLKVQPAELEDSGVYFCASSRGLADEQFFGPGTRLTVL.

As for this clonotype: One end of the junction fails to match germline, which may point to a read error. The chain carries TRBV11-2 and TRBJ1-1; D gene uncertain. The CDR3 runs 14 residues. CDR1 is SGHAT, CDR2 FQNNGV, per germline. CDR3 coding DNA: TGTGCCGGCAGCTTAATGTCTTGGAACTCTGAAGCTTTCTTT. Its translation is CAGSLMSWNSEAFF.

This chain links TRBV28 with TRBJ2-5; 11 nucleotides align to TRBD2. The germline V gene has CDR1 MDHEN and CDR2 SYDVKM. This CDR3 has 15 amino acids. The junction had 8 bases not matched to a gene; V was cut back by 7 bases and J by 4 bases. CDR3 sequence: CASTARLAGTETQYF. CDR3 nucleotide sequence: TGTGCCAGCACCGCCAGACTAGCGGGAACAGAGACCCAGTACTTC.

About this clonotype itself: A much larger clone lies one base from this, so it may be a read error. The chain uses TRBV6-5 and TRBJ1-1; tentatively, D is TRBD1 (6 bases). The CDR3 sequence is 14 residues long. Germline CDR1 and CDR2: MNHEY and SVGAGI. CDR3 coding DNA: TGTGCCTGCAGTGTGAACAGGGTGGCCACTGAAGCTTTCTTT. Protein sequence: CACSVNRVATEAFF.

This clonotype was recorded a few times. The CDR3 protein is CASSPDTVETQYF. The CDR3 nucleotides read TGTGCCAGCAGCCCGGACACGGTGGAGACCCAGTACTTC. This chain connects TRBV7-9 to TRBJ2-5, with D possibly TRBD1 on 5 matching bases. From germline, CDR1 is SEHNR and CDR2 FQNEAQ (reference sequence). CDR3 length: 13 residues. V was trimmed by 5 bases and J by 5 bases, leaving 12 bases between them.

This clonotype was found once. This chain joins TRBV24-1 and TRBJ2-7; D is possibly TRBD2 (5 bases). V was pared by 10 bases and J by 2 bases, with 14 bases between. Germline CDR1 KGHDR, CDR2 SFDVKD. The CDR3 has 13 residues. The DNA for the CDR3 is TGTGCCACTGACCCCGGGAACCCCTACGAGCAGTACTTC. Amino acid sequence: CATDPGNPYEQYF.

The rearrangement joins TRBV4-1 to TRBJ1-5; 9 bases line up with TRBD1. The CDR3 has 15 amino acids. V shed 3 bases, J shed 4 bases, and the junction held 4 bases outside the gene matches. The germline V gene has CDR1 MGHRA and CDR2 YSYEKL. CDR3 DNA: TGCGCCAGCAGCCAGAGAGGGACAGGGAATCAGCCCCAGCATTTT. Protein product: CASSQRGTGNQPQHF.

Details on this clonotype: Relative to the germline gene, one junction end is altered; a read error may explain this. The genes are TRBV6-2 or TRBV6-3 and TRBJ2-1, with 7 bases aligning to TRBD2. The CDR3 totals 12 residues. Per the germline V gene, CDR1 is MNHEY and CDR2 is SVGEGT. The CDR3 DNA reads TGTCCCAGCACTAGCGTGTACAATGAGCAGTTCTTC. This gives the protein CPSTSVYNEQFF.

The chain links TRBV5-4 to TRBJ2-1, with TRBD1 identical over 8 bases. Germline assignment: CDR1 SGHNT and CDR2 YYREEE (reference sequence). This CDR3 region has 14 residues. V lost 5 bases, J lost 2 bases, and 3 bases stayed unmatched. Here the CDR3 reads CASRDREAYNEQFF. In DNA form, the CDR3 reads TGTGCCAGCAGGGACAGGGAAGCCTACAATGAGCAGTTCTTC.

This chain links TRBV11-1 with TRBJ1-5, with TRBD1 identical over 9 bases. Trimming at V came to 6 bases and at J to 0 bases, leaving 30 bases not matched to a gene. The germline V gene encodes CDR1 SGHAT and CDR2 FQDESV (reference sequence). The CDR3 has 24 amino acids. CDR3 in amino acids: CASSPAPGQGTIAGFNDSNQPQHF. The CDR3 region has the DNA TGTGCCAGCAGTCCCGCTCCGGGACAGGGAACGATAGCGGGATTCAACGATAGCAATCAGCCCCAGCATTTT.

Comments on this clonotype: Since the CDR3 does not end with the conserved phenylalanine or tryptophan, this likely comes from a read error. The genes are TRBV7-9 and TRBJ1-1; 12 bases agree with TRBD1. Trimming removed 1 base from V and 10 bases from J; junction bases left unmatched: 7. The CDR3 has 15 residues. The V gene's germline CDR1 is SEHNR and CDR2 FQNEAQ (reference sequence). The CDR3 is CASSLVGTGGPGAFL. As DNA, the CDR3 is TGTGCCAGCAGCTTAGTTGGGACAGGGGGCCCTGGAGCTTTCCTT.